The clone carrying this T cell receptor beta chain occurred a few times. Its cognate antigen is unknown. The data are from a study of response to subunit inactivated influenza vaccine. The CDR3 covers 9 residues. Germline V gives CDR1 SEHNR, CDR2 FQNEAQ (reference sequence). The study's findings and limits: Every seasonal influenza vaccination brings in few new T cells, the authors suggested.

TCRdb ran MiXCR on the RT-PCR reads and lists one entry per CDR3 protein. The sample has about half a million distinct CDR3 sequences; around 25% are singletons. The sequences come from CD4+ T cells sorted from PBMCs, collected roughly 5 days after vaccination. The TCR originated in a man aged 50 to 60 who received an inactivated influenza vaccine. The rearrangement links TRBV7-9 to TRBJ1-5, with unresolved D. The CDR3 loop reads CNWGQPQHF. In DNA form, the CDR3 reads TGTAACTGGGGTCAGCCCCAGCATTTT.